Listed here are 10 T cell receptor beta chains from one sample, sequenced in a study of blood T cells in healthy people across ages. Sample-barcoded 5' priming and a J-beta primer mix drove a second PCR of roughly 6 to 12 cycles. TCRdb fed the 5' RACE reads into MiXCR, producing one record per CDR3 protein. In the table there are some 890,000 distinct CDR3 sequences, under 35% of which are singletons. The same data also went into a second study, on T cells of mothers and their children.

Sequenced input: blood. Receptors were obtained from a woman aged 35 to 49 in good health.

This chain connects TRBV18 to TRBJ2-1, with no clear D. The V gene lost 3 bases and the J gene lost 9 bases, with 12 bases spanning the gap. This CDR3 contains 13 residues. The germline CDR1 and CDR2 sequences are KGHSH and LQKENI. The CDR3 DNA reads TGTGCCAGCTCACCGGGGTACGAAATTGAGCAGTTCTTC. It specifies CASSPGYEIEQFF.

This rearrangement joins TRBV7-9 to TRBJ2-6; 7 bases fit TRBD1. V was clipped by 1 base and J by 4 bases; unmatched bases: 7. The CDR3 contains 17 residues. Germline values: CDR1 SEHNR, CDR2 FQNEAQ (reference sequence). The CDR3 spells CASSLGLTGNGANVLTF. The CDR3 nucleotides read TGTGCCAGCAGCTTAGGCCTGACAGGGAACGGGGCCAACGTCCTGACTTTC.

This clonotype turned up a few times. The junction departs from germline at one end; a sequencing error may be responsible. The chain uses TRBV24-1 and TRBJ1-5; a possible D gene is TRBD1 (5 bases). Germline assignment: CDR1 KGHDR and CDR2 SFDVKD. This CDR3 is built from 14 residues. The CDR3 is CTTSEGHSNQPQHF. The CDR3 DNA is TGTACCACCAGTGAAGGACATAGCAATCAGCCCCAGCATTTT.

This clonotype was detected many times. V gene TRBV5-1 combines with J gene TRBJ1-2; no clear D gene. The CDR3 length is 14 residues. The germline V and J ends were trimmed by 1 base and 1 base, with 8 bases remaining between them. Germline CDR1 is SGHRS and CDR2 is YFSETQ. CDR3 nucleotide sequence: TGCGCCAGCAGCTTGAACAGCCTTAACTATGGCTACACCTTC. This codes for CASSLNSLNYGYTF.

The chain joins TRBV27 to TRBJ1-1, with D perhaps TRBD1 (5 bases). Trimming cost V 0 bases and J 5 bases, with 13 bases left between them. CDR3 size: 15 residues. The V gene's germline CDR1 is MNHEY and CDR2 SMNVEV (reference sequence). CDR3 protein: CASSLSPGTVTEAFF. CDR3 nucleotide sequence: TGTGCCAGCAGTTTATCCCCAGGGACCGTTACTGAAGCTTTCTTT.

This sequence joins TRBV5-1 and TRBJ2-7; 8 bases map to TRBD1. The length of the CDR3 is 17 residues. The V segment lost 5 bases and the J segment 0 bases; nucleotides outside the gene matches: 13. Germline values: CDR1 SGHRS, CDR2 YFSETQ. The CDR3 bases are TGCGCCAGCAGAAAAACTGGGGACAGGACCAACTCCTACGAGCAGTACTTC. This gives the protein CASRKTGDRTNSYEQYF. The full variable domain, its missing parts supplied by reference TRBV5-1 and TRBJ2-7, is KAGVTQTPRYLIKTRGQQVTLSCSPISGHRSVSWYQQTPGQGLQFLFEYFSETQRNKGNFPGRFSGRQFSNSRSEMNVSTLELGDSALYLCASRKTGDRTNSYEQYFGPGTRLTVT.

This clonotype was counted a few times. The rearrangement joins TRBV6-5 to TRBJ2-5; D not certain. Between the trimmed V and J ends, which lost 6 bases and 3 bases, there was a span of 14 bases. This CDR3 is 14 amino acids long. Germline V gene lookup returns CDR1 MNHEY and CDR2 SVGAGI. For the CDR3, the DNA is TGTGCCAGCAGGAGAACCCGACGGGAAGAGACCCAGTACTTC. The encoded protein is CASRRTRREETQYF.

This chain links TRBV20-1 with TRBJ1-2; tentative D call: TRBD1 (6 bases). This CDR3 spans 14 amino acids. CDR1 is DFQATT and CDR2 is SNEGSKA in the germline V gene (reference sequence). V shed 2 bases and J shed 5 bases, with 15 bases lying between them. CDR3 amino acids: CSARQPGGGYGYTF. CDR3 DNA sequence: TGCAGTGCTAGACAGCCCGGGGGCGGGTATGGCTACACCTTC.

V and J are TRBV12-3 or TRBV12-4 and TRBJ1-2, with 7 bases identical to TRBD1. CDR3 length: 16 residues. With 5 bases clipped from V and 4 bases from J, the junction kept 13 bases outside the gene matches. The CDR3 DNA is TGTGCCAGCAGTCCCCGCCCTAGGACAGGTCTCTATGGCTACACCTTC. Translating gives CASSPRPRTGLYGYTF.

With respect to this clonotype: A much larger clone differs from this one at a single base, so this may be a read error. The gene calls are TRBV7-2 and TRBJ1-5; TRBD1 matches at 9 bases. The CDR3 has 16 residues. J lost 3 bases, V lost 8 bases, and 11 bases had no gene match. Germline V CDR1 and CDR2: SGHTA, FQGNSA. CDR3 sequence: CASGRGGQGDNQPQHF. The DNA for the CDR3 is TGTGCCAGCGGAAGAGGGGGACAGGGTGACAATCAGCCCCAGCATTTT.